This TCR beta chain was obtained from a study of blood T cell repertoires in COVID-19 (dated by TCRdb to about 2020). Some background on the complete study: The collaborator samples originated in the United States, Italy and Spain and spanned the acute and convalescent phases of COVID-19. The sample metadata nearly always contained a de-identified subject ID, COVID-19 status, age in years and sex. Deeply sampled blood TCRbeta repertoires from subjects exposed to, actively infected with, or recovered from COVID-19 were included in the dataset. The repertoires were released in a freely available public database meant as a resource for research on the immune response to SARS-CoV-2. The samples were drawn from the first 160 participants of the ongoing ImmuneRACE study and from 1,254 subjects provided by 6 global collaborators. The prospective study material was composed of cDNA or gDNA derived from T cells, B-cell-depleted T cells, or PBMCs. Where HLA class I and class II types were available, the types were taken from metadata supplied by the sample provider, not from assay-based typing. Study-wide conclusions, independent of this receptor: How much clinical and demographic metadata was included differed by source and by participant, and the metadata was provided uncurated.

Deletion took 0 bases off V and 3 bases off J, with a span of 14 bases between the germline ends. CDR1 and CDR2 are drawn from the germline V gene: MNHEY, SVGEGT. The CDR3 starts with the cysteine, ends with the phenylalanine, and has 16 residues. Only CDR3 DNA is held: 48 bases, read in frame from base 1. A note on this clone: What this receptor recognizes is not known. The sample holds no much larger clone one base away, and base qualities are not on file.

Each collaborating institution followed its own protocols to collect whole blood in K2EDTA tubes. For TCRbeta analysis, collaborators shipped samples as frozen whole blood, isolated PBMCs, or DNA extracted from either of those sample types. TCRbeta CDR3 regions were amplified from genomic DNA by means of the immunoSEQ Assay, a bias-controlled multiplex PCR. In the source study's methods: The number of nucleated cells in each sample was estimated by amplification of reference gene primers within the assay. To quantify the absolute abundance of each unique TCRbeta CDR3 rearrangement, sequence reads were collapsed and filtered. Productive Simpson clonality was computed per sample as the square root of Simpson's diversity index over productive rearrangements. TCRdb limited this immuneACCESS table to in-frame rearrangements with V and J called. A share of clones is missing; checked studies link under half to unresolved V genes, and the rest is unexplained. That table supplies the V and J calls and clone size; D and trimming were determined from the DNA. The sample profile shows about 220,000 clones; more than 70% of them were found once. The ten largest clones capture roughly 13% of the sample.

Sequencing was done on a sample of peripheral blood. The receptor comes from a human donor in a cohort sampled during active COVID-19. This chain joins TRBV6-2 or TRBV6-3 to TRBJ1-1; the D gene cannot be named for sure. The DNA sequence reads TGTGCCAGCAGTTACTCGTCATTTACGGGTGACACTGAAGCTTTCTTT. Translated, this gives CASSYSSFTGDTEAFF.